The clone carrying this TCR beta chain was seen a few times. Its antigen is unknown. Multiplex touch-down PCR with TRB-A/B primers amplified rearranged V-D-J TRB sequences. TCRdb recomputed calls from the multiplex PCR reads with MiXCR, one row per CDR3 protein. The table lists roughly 6,600 distinct CDR3 sequences, 25% to 30% of them singletons. The data were obtained in a study of T cell repertoires in aging, cancer and after chemotherapy. About the study: Clear clonal overlap appeared across healthy donor samples taken over several months to years. The full dataset contained several million TCR reads.

TCR beta rearrangements were amplified from peripheral blood genomic DNA. Trimming took 0 bases from V and 4 from J; bases not matched to a gene: 10. This CDR3 has 17 residues. Germline V gene sequence: CDR1 DFQATT, CDR2 SNEGSKA (reference sequence). Study results and caveats: In each cancer cohort, median generation probability increased across chemotherapy, suggesting thymic output rebounded. Immunological memory after chemotherapy cannot be judged from the repertoire data.

V and J are TRBV20-1 and TRBJ2-7, with 12 bases that match TRBD1. This TCR derives from a human donor in good health. Input material: blood. The CDR3 spells CSARDIHGTGGGYEQYF. As DNA, the CDR3 is TGCAGTGCTAGAGATATTCACGGGACAGGGGGCGGTTACGAGCAGTACTTC.